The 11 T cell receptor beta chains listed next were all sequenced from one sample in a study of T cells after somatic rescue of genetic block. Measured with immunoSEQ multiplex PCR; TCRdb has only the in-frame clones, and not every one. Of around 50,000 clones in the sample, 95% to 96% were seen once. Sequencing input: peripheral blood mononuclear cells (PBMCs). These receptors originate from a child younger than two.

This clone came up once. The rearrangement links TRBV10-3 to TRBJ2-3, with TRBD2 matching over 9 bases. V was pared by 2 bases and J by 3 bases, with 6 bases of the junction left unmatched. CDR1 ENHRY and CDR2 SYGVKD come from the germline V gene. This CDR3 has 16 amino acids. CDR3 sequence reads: CAISEGGRAGTDTQYF. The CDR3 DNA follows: TGTGCCATCAGTGAGGGCGGGAGGGCCGGAACAGATACGCAGTATTTT.

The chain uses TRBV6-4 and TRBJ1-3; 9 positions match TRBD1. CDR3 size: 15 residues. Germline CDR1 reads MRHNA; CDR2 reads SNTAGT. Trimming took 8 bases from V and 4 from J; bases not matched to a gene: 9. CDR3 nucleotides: TGTGCCAGCCCCAGGGACAGGGATCTCGGAAACACCATATATTTT. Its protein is CASPRDRDLGNTIYF.

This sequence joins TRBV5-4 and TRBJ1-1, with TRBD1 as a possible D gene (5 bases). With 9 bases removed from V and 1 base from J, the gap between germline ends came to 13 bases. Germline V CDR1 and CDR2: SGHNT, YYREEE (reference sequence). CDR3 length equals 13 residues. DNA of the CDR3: TGTGCCACCTCGGGACTGACGAACACTGAAGCTTTCTTT. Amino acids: CATSGLTNTEAFF.

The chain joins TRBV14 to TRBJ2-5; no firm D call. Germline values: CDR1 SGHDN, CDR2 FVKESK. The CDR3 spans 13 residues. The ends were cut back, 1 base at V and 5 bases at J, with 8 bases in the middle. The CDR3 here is CASSQGLGETQYF. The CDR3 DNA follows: TGTGCCAGCAGCCAAGGGTTGGGCGAGACCCAGTACTTC. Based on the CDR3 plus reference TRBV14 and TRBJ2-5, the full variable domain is EAGVTQFPSHSVIEKGQTVTLRCDPISGHDNLYWYRRVMGKEIKFLLHFVKESKQDESGMPNNRFLAERTGGTYSTLKVQPAELEDSGVYFCASSQGLGETQYFGPGTRLLVL.

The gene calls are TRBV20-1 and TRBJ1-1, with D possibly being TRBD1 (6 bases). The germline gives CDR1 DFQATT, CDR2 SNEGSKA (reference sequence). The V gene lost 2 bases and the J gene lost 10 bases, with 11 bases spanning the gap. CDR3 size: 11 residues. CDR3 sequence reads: CSARTIQGAFF. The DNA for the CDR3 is TGCAGTGCTAGAACCATACAGGGAGCTTTCTTT.

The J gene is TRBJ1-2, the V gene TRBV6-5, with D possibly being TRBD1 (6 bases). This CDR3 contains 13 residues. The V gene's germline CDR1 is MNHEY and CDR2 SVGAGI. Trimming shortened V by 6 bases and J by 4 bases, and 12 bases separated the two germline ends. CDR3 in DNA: TGTGCCAGCAGGGAGGGAGGGGGCTATGGCTACACCTTC. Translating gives CASREGGGYGYTF.

The CDR3 coding sequence is TGTGCCAGCAGTTTATGGGGCAATCAGCCCCAGCATTTT. Translated, it gives CASSLWGNQPQHF. The rearrangement joins TRBV28 to TRBJ1-5; D gene ambiguous. The germline V gene has CDR1 MDHEN and CDR2 SYDVKM. The CDR3 has 13 residues. Trimming removed 0 bases from V and 2 bases from J, with 2 bases in between.

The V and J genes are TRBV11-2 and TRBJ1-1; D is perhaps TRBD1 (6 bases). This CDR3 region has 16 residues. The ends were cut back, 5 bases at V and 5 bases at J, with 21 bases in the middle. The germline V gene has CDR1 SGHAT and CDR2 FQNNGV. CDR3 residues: CASSQTGGRKLTEAFF. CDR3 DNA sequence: TGTGCCAGCAGCCAGACGGGGGGGCGAAAATTAACTGAAGCTTTCTTT. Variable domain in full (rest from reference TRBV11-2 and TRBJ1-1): EAGVAQSPRYKIIEKRQSVAFWCNPISGHATLYWYQQILGQGPKLLIQFQNNGVVDDSQLPKDRFSAERLKGVDSTLKIQPAKLEDSAVYLCASSQTGGRKLTEAFFGQGTRLTVV.

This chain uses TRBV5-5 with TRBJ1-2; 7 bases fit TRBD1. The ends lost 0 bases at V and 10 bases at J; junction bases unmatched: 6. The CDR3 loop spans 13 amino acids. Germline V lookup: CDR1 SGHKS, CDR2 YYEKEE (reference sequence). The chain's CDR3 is CASSLDRGNYYTF. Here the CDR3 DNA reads TGTGCCAGCAGCTTGGACAGGGGAAATTACTACACCTTC.

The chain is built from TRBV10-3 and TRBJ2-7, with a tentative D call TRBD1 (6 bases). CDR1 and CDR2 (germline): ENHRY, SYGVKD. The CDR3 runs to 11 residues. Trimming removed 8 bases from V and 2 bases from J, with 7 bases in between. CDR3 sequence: CAIGDTYEQYF. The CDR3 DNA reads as TGTGCCATCGGGGACACCTACGAGCAGTACTTC.

The DNA for the CDR3 is TGTGCCAGCAGCCCGGACAGGACCTTCCGGTACGAGCAGTACTTC. It encodes CASSPDRTFRYEQYF. This rearrangement joins TRBV5-6 to TRBJ2-7, with 7 nucleotides matching TRBD1. The CDR3 spans 15 residues. Germline CDR1 is SGHDT and CDR2 is YYEEEE. V dropped 4 bases and J dropped 4; count of bases not matched to a gene: 11.